A single sample gave rise to the 32 T cell receptor beta chains below, sequenced in a study of control samples from healthy donors and cancer patients. Only in-frame clones appear in the TCRdb table, and some are missing; sequencing was by immunoSEQ multiplex PCR. This table has hundreds of thousands of clones, almost 85% appearing once. Sequenced input: PBMCs. The receptors were sampled from a woman aged 60-75 years with lung cancer.

Details on this clone: The same CDR3 is also encoded by other DNA sequences in this sample. The rearrangement uses TRBV16 and TRBJ1-2; D gene uncertain. Germline V CDR1 and CDR2: KGHSY, FQNENV. The CDR3 is made up of 14 amino acids. The V end lost 0 bases, the J end lost 6 bases, and 11 bases lay between the germline ends. In DNA, the CDR3 is TGTGCCAGCAGCCAATCGTCAAGGGAGGATGGCTACACCTTC. Its protein is CASSQSSREDGYTF.

The V and J genes are TRBV5-6 and TRBJ2-3; D unclear. CDR3 length equals 14 residues. Germline CDR1 is SGHDT and CDR2 is YYEEEE. Trimming shortened V by 4 bases and J by 3 bases, and 12 bases separated the two germline ends. The CDR3 DNA follows: TGTGCCAGCAGCCCCCGAGGAGTAACAGATACGCAGTATTTT. This translates into CASSPRGVTDTQYF.

The chain recombines TRBV6-6 with TRBJ1-1; D not resolved. In germline, CDR1 is MNHNY, CDR2 SVGAGI (reference sequence). Trimming left V 4 bases short and J 4 bases short, with 7 bases between. The CDR3 has 12 amino acids. The CDR3 DNA is TGTGCCAGCAGTTTAAGAGCCACTGAAGCTTTCTTT. The encoded protein is CASSLRATEAFF.

The chain uses TRBV2 and TRBJ2-7; the D is unclear. The CDR3 length is 15 residues. CDR1 and CDR2 (germline): SNHLY, FYNNEI. V lost 0 bases and J 3 bases, leaving 12 bases between the germline ends. The DNA of the CDR3 is TGTGCCAGCAGTGAAGCGGAAATAGGATACTACGAGCAGTACTTC. This translates into CASSEAEIGYYEQYF.

This chain links TRBV5-6 with TRBJ2-1, with D perhaps matching TRBD1 or TRBD2 (6 bases each). The ends were cut back, 0 bases at V and 5 bases at J, with 21 bases in the middle. Germline CDR1 is SGHDT and CDR2 is YYEEEE. This CDR3 comprises 18 residues. As DNA, the CDR3 is TGTGCCAGCAGCTTGGTCTTTCGTCGGGGGCGAATTAACAATGAGCAGTTCTTC. It translates to CASSLVFRRGRINNEQFF.

This sequence joins TRBV12-5 and TRBJ2-7; tentatively, D is TRBD2 (6 bases). V lost 1 base to trimming and J lost 2 bases, with 12 bases between them. Germline V lookup: CDR1 LGHNT, CDR2 FRNRAP. The CDR3 length is 15 residues. CDR3 DNA sequence: TGTGCTAGTGGTTTGGGGCTGCGGGGTCCCTACGAGCAGTACTTC. Its translation is CASGLGLRGPYEQYF.

V usage is TRBV6-5 and J usage is TRBJ1-2, with D possibly matching TRBD1 (6 bases). The V gene's germline CDR1 is MNHEY and CDR2 SVGAGI. The CDR3 is 11 residues long. V gave up 6 bases and J gave up 8 bases, with 10 bases separating them. CDR3 coding DNA: TGTGCCAGCAGCCCAGGGGTGGGCTACACCTTC. Its translation: CASSPGVGYTF.

V is TRBV6-5 and J is TRBJ2-1; D unresolved. The V and J ends lost 7 bases and 5 bases respectively, with 6 bases between them. This CDR3 comprises 11 residues. Looked up from germline, CDR1 is MNHEY and CDR2 is SVGAGI. The CDR3 region is CASTQDNEQFF. The CDR3, as DNA: TGTGCCAGCACCCAGGACAATGAGCAGTTCTTC.

Details on this clone: Different DNA sequences within this sample yield the same CDR3. V is TRBV5-8 and J is TRBJ1-1, with D unclear. Germline CDR1 and CDR2: SGHTS and YDEGEE. The CDR3 has 14 residues. Trimming removed 0 bases from V and 1 base from J, with 7 bases in between. DNA for the CDR3: TGTGCCAGCAGCTTGGAGGGAGAGAACACTGAAGCTTTCTTT. Translated: CASSLEGENTEAFF.

CDR3 nucleotides: TGTGCCATCAGTGAGTCAAGAGGGGGGACTAGCGGTCCGAGCTCCTACAATGAGCAGTTCTTC. This sequence encodes CAISESRGGTSGPSSYNEQFF. The rearrangement joins TRBV10-3 to TRBJ2-1; 11 nucleotides align to TRBD2. The CDR3 totals 21 residues. Germline-derived CDR1 and CDR2 are ENHRY and SYGVKD. J lost 0 bases, V lost 0 bases, and 13 bases had no gene match.

J is TRBJ2-1 and V is TRBV7-3, with TRBD2 matching 9 bases. CDR1 and CDR2 (germline): SGHTA, FQGTGA. V lost 5 bases to trimming and J lost 2 bases; unmatched junction nucleotides: 4. This CDR3 is 15 amino acids long. The chain's CDR3 is CASSLGLAPYNEQFF. As DNA, the CDR3 is TGTGCCAGCAGCCTAGGACTAGCGCCCTACAATGAGCAGTTCTTC.

The genes are TRBV2 and TRBJ1-4, with a tentative D call TRBD1 (5 bases). The CDR3 runs 15 residues. Trimming pared 4 bases from V and 3 bases from J, leaving 12 bases between. CDR1 and CDR2 from the germline V gene are SNHLY and FYNNEI. DNA of the CDR3: TGTGCCAGCAGTGCTCAGGGACTGGCTAATGAAAAACTGTTTTTT. Translated, it gives CASSAQGLANEKLFF. Combining the CDR3 with reference TRBV2 and TRBJ1-4 gives the whole variable domain EPEVTQTPSHQVTQMGQEVILRCVPISNHLYFYWYRQILGQKVEFLVSFYNNEISEKSEIFDDQFSVERPDGSNFTLKIRSTKLEDSAMYFCASSAQGLANEKLFFGSGTQLSVL.

The V and J genes are TRBV5-1 and TRBJ1-6, with TRBD1 identical over 7 bases. V shed 3 bases, J shed 10 bases, and the junction held 10 bases outside the gene matches. The CDR3 is 15 amino acids. Germline V gives CDR1 SGHRS, CDR2 YFSETQ. The CDR3 loop is CASSWGQQIGSPLHF. CDR3 nucleotides: TGCGCCAGCAGCTGGGGACAGCAAATAGGGTCACCCCTCCACTTT.

V is TRBV12-3 or TRBV12-4 and J is TRBJ2-5; no firm D call. The CDR3 extends over 13 amino acids. Trimming left V 5 bases short and J 1 base short, with 8 bases between. The CDR3 region is CASSVRAQETQYF. The CDR3 DNA reads TGTGCCAGCAGTGTCCGGGCCCAAGAGACCCAGTACTTC.

CDR3 DNA: TGTGCCAGCAGCTTTCGCGGGGGAAGGAGCTCCTACAATGAGCAGTTCTTC. This encodes CASSFRGGRSSYNEQFF. This chain connects TRBV5-5 to TRBJ2-1; 7 nucleotides agree with TRBD2. Germline-derived CDR1 and CDR2 are SGHKS and YYEKEE (reference sequence). This CDR3 is 17 amino acids long. After removal of 2 bases from V and 0 bases from J, the junction contained 8 bases not matched to a gene.

The chain joins TRBV28 to TRBJ1-5, with unresolved D. The CDR3 has 15 residues. CDR1 is MDHEN and CDR2 is SYDVKM in the germline V gene. V was trimmed by 3 bases and J by 2 bases, leaving 11 bases between them. CDR3 protein: CASSFRGRGNQPQHF. The CDR3 region has the DNA TGTGCCAGCAGTTTTCGGGGTCGCGGCAATCAGCCCCAGCATTTT.

This clone was recorded a few times. The genes are TRBV24-1 and TRBJ1-2; D not resolved. CDR3 size: 11 residues. Trimming stripped 5 bases from V and 6 bases from J, with 6 bases between. Per germline, CDR1 KGHDR and CDR2 SFDVKD. CDR3 sequence reads: CATSGRDGYTF. Written as DNA, the CDR3 is TGTGCCACCAGTGGTCGGGATGGCTACACCTTC.

The chain couples TRBV7-9 to TRBJ1-1; D uncertain. CDR1 is SEHNR and CDR2 is FQNEAQ in the germline V gene (reference sequence). Trimming removed 1 base from V and 6 bases from J, with 6 bases in between. The CDR3 contains 12 residues. For the CDR3, the DNA is TGTGCCAGCAGCTTAGGGACGGCTGAAGCTTTCTTT. Protein product: CASSLGTAEAFF.

This clone was recorded at least ten times. J is TRBJ1-2 and V is TRBV5-1; no clear D gene. Germline values: CDR1 SGHRS, CDR2 YFSETQ. The CDR3 extends over 11 amino acids. Trimming removed 0 bases from V and 9 bases from J, with 6 bases in between. CDR3 DNA sequence: TGCGCCAGCAGCTTGGGGGGTCGCTACACCTTC. Its protein is CASSLGGRYTF.

The V call is TRBV7-6, the J call TRBJ2-1; a weak D match, TRBD2 (6 bases). Germline lookup yields CDR1 SGHVS and CDR2 FNYEAQ. V was trimmed by 2 bases and J by 5 bases, leaving 16 bases between them. This CDR3 contains 16 residues. The CDR3 reads CASSLRSREIHNEQFF. The CDR3 DNA reads as TGTGCCAGCAGCTTAAGATCCCGGGAGATCCACAATGAGCAGTTCTTC.

This clone has just a few counts. V gene TRBV12-5 combines with J gene TRBJ1-3; tentative D call: TRBD1 (6 bases). The CDR3 has 15 residues. CDR1 is LGHNT, CDR2 FRNRAP, per germline. The germline V and J ends were trimmed by 6 bases and 7 bases, with 19 bases remaining between them. CDR3 loop: CASGTTGFLGNTIYF. CDR3 in DNA: TGTGCTAGTGGAACCACAGGGTTTTTGGGCAACACCATATATTTT.

The chain joins TRBV12-2 to TRBJ2-1. TRBV12-2 is labeled a pseudogene. CDR3 length: 16 residues. CDR3 loop: CASRLEGGRIYNEQFF. CDR3 nucleotide sequence: TGTGCAAGTCGCTTAGAAGGGGGGCGCATCTACAATGAGCAGTTCTTC.

In this sample, this clone turned up once. The chain couples TRBV3-1 (or the pseudogene TRBV3-2) to TRBJ2-1; a possible D gene is TRBD2 (6 bases). CDR3 length: 15 residues. Germline CDR1 reads LGHDT; CDR2 reads YNNKEL (reference sequence). V lost 5 bases, J lost 0 bases, and 11 bases lay in between. The CDR3 bases are TGTGCCAGCAGCGGGGGGAGTAGCTCCTACAATGAGCAGTTCTTC. As protein: CASSGGSSSYNEQFF.

The chain has TRBV5-5 and TRBJ1-2; D is ambiguous. CDR1 and CDR2 (germline): SGHKS, YYEKEE (reference sequence). Between the trimmed V and J ends, which lost 3 bases and 1 base, there was a span of 13 bases. The CDR3 runs 15 residues. The CDR3 DNA reads TGTGCCAGCAGCTCAGAACCAGGATTTAACTATGGCTACACCTTC. It encodes CASSSEPGFNYGYTF.

The chain recombines TRBV30 with TRBJ1-6; D remains unclear. Trimming stripped 0 bases from V and 0 bases from J, with 12 bases between. The CDR3 runs to 17 residues. The V gene's germline CDR1 is GTSNPN and CDR2 SVGIG (reference sequence). For the CDR3, the DNA is TGTGCCTGGAGTGTATCTTCTGGAGTCTCCTATAATTCACCCCTCCACTTT. It codes for CAWSVSSGVSYNSPLHF.

The chain employs TRBV11-2 and TRBJ1-2, with TRBD1 matching over 7 bases. The V gene end was trimmed by 5 bases and the J gene end by 8 bases; junction bases not matched to a gene: 8. The CDR3 is 13 residues long. CDR1 is SGHAT and CDR2 is FQNNGV in the germline V gene. CDR3 amino acids: CASSPGGGGGYTF. CDR3 DNA sequence: TGTGCCAGCAGCCCCGGGGGAGGGGGCGGCTACACCTTC. The full variable domain, with the rest looked up from reference TRBV11-2 and TRBJ1-2, is EAGVAQSPRYKIIEKRQSVAFWCNPISGHATLYWYQQILGQGPKLLIQFQNNGVVDDSQLPKDRFSAERLKGVDSTLKIQPAKLEDSAVYLCASSPGGGGGYTFGSGTRLTVV.

The J gene is TRBJ1-4, the V gene TRBV5-1, with a tentative D call TRBD1 (5 bases). Looked up from germline, CDR1 is SGHRS and CDR2 is YFSETQ. The V end was cut by 1 base, the J end by 7 bases, with 17 bases between. The CDR3 is made up of 16 amino acids. The CDR3 region has the DNA TGCGCCAGCAGCTTGAGAGGTAGTCAGGGTGGTGAAAAACTGTTTTTT. The encoded protein is CASSLRGSQGGEKLFF.

Of note for this clone: The limits of the CDR3 on the DNA are not certain, so only TCRdb's listed CDR3 is given. V usage is TRBV19 and J usage is TRBJ1-5; TRBD1, the table's D call, was not compared with the DNA. Inclusive of both ends, the CDR3 amounts to 20 amino acids. The germline V gene encodes CDR1 LNHDA and CDR2 SQIVND (reference sequence). The CDR3 protein is CATHLVRDRGFDIAISPSIF.

This clone was recorded only once. The chain links TRBV24-1 to TRBJ2-5, with 7 nucleotides matching TRBD1. The junction had 14 bases not matched to a gene; V was cut back by 9 bases and J by 5 bases. Germline V CDR1 and CDR2: KGHDR, SFDVKD. This CDR3 region has 15 residues. CDR3 protein: CATASVLQGMETQYF. CDR3 in DNA: TGTGCCACCGCGAGCGTACTACAGGGGATGGAGACCCAGTACTTC.

The genes are TRBV7-8 and TRBJ1-5; possibly TRBD1 for D (5 bases). The CDR3 runs 14 residues. With 5 bases removed from V and 2 bases from J, the gap between germline ends came to 10 bases. Germline CDR1 is SGHVS and CDR2 is FQNEAQ. The CDR3 nucleotides are TGTGCCAGCAGCGGGGACGTACGCAATCAGCCCCAGCATTTT. It translates to CASSGDVRNQPQHF. The complete variable domain, with remaining parts taken from reference TRBV7-8 and TRBJ1-5, reads GAGVSQSPRYKVAKRGQDVALRCDPISGHVSLFWYQQALGQGPEFLTYFQNEAQLDKSGLPSDRFFAERPEGSVSTLKIQRTQQEDSAVYLCASSGDVRNQPQHFGDGTRLSIL.

V usage is TRBV2 and J usage is TRBJ2-5, with 8 nucleotides matching TRBD1. Germline CDR1 and CDR2: SNHLY and FYNNEI. J gave up 5 bases and V 10 bases, and 9 bases lay outside the gene matches. The CDR3 spans 13 residues. The CDR3 region has the DNA TGTGCCAACAGACAGGGGTCGGTGGAGACCCAGTACTTC. This translates into CANRQGSVETQYF.

This chain links TRBV19 with TRBJ2-7, with D unclear. This CDR3 is 14 amino acids long. V was shortened by 3 bases and J by 7 bases, with 16 bases between the two germline ends. Germline values: CDR1 LNHDA, CDR2 SQIVND (reference sequence). The CDR3 DNA is TGTGCCAGTAGTATCAACCGGCAAAAAAAAGAGCAGTACTTC. Translating it yields CASSINRQKKEQYF.